This TCR beta chain came from a study of T-cell reconstitution after alpha-beta-depleted transplantation in children. Findings and caveats of the study: Some patients owed their high day-60 TCRbeta diversity to surviving recipient T cells and thymic progenitors. Newly produced T cells mostly accounted for T-cell counts and diversity one year post-transplant. Two months or so post-transplant, alpha-beta T cells reportedly derived from several hundred expanded graft clones.

As it was prepared, the TCRbeta library received unique molecular identifiers. TCRdb independently ran MiXCR on the PCR reads; one entry per CDR3 protein. The table shows 150,000 to 200,000 distinct CDR3 sequences, with just under 6.5% occurring only once. This clonotype was counted at least ten times. The antigen is undetermined. CDR3 length: 12 amino acids. Trimming cost V 4 bases and J 6 bases; bases outside gene matches: 2. The starting material was PBMCs, obtained before TCRalphabeta/CD19-depleted stem cell transplant. The chain carries TRBV12-3 or TRBV12-4 and TRBJ1-2; 7 nucleotides agree with TRBD1. This sequence was found in a girl in the first two years of life with combined immunodeficiency, due to receive a stem cell transplant. The CDR3 here is CASSSGGDGYTF. CDR3 nucleotides: TGTGCCAGCAGTTCAGGGGGGGATGGCTACACCTTC.